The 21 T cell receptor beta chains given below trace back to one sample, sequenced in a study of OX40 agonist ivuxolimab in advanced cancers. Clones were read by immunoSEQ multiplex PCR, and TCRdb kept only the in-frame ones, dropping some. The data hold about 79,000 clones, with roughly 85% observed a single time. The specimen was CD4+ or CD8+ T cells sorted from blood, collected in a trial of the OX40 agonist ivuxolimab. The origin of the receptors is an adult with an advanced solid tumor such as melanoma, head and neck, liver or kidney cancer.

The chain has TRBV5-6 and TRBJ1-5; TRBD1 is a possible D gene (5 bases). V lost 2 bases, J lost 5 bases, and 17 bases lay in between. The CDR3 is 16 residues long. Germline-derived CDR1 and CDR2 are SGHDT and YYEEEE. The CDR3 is CASSFRAGIGDQPQHF. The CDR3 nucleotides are TGTGCCAGCAGCTTCAGGGCGGGCATAGGCGATCAGCCCCAGCATTTT.

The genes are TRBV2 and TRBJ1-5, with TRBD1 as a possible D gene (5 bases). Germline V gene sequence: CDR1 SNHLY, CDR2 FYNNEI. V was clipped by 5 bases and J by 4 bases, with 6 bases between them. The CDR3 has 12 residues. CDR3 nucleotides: TGTGCCAGCAGTCAGGGTAATCAGCCCCAGCATTTT. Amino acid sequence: CASSQGNQPQHF.

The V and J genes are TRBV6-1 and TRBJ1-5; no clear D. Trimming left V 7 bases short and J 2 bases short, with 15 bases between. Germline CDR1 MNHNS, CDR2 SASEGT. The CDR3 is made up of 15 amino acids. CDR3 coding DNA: TGTGCCAGCAACGAGAGGAGGGTTGGCAATCAGCCCCAGCATTTT. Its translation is CASNERRVGNQPQHF.

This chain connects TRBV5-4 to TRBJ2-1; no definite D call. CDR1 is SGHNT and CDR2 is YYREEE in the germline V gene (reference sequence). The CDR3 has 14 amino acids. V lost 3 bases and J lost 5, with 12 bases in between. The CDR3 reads CASSSRAADNEQFF. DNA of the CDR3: TGTGCCAGCAGCTCTCGGGCAGCAGACAATGAGCAGTTCTTC.

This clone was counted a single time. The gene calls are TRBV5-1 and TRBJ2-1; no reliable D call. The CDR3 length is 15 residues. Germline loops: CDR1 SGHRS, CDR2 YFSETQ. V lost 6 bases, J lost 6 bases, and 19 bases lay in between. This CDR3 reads CASTVGNRLANEQFF. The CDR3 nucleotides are TGCGCCAGCACCGTCGGAAATAGGTTGGCCAATGAGCAGTTCTTC.

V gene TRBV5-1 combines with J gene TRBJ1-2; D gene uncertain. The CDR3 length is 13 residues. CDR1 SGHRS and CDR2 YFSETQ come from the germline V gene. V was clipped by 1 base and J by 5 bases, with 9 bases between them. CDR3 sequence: CASSLSGGYGYTF. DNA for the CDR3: TGCGCCAGCAGCTTGTCAGGTGGTTATGGCTACACCTTC.

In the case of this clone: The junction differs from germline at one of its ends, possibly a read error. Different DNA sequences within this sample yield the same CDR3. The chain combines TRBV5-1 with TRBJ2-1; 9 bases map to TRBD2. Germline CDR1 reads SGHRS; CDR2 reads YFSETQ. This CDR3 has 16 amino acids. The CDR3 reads CASSLAGAARHNEQFF. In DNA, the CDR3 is TGCGCTAGCAGCTTAGCGGGAGCGGCCCGGCACAATGAGCAGTTCTTC.

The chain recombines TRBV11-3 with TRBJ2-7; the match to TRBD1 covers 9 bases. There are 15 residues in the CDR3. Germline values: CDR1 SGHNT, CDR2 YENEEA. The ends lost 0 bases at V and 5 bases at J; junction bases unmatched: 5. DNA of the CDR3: TGTGCCAGCAGCTTAGAGGGGACAGGGCGACACGAGCAGTACTTC. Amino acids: CASSLEGTGRHEQYF.

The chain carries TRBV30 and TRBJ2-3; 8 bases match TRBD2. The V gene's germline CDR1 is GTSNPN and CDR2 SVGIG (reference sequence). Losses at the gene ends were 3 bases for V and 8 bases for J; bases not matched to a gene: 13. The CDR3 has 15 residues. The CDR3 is CAWRFTGGPRSTQYF. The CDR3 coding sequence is TGTGCCTGGAGATTTACGGGGGGGCCTAGGAGTACGCAGTATTTT.

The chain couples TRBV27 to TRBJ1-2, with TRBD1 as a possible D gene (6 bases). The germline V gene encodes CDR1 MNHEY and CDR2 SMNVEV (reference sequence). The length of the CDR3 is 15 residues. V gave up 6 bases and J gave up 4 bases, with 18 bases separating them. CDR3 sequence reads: CASSNLGGAAYGYTF. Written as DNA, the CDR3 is TGTGCCAGCAGCAACCTGGGGGGCGCAGCCTATGGCTACACCTTC.

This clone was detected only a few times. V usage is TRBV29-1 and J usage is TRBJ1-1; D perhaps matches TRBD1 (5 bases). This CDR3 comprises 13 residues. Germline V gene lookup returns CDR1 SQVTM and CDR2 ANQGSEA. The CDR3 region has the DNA TGCAGTGTATCCCACGGGGCGGACACTGAAGCTTTCTTT. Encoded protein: CSVSHGADTEAFF.

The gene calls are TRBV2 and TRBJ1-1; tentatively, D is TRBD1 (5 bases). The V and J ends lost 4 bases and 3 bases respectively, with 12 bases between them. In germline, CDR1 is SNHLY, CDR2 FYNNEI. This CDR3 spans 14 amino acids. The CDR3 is CASSVYRGDTEAFF. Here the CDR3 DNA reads TGTGCCAGCAGTGTATACAGAGGGGACACTGAAGCTTTCTTT.

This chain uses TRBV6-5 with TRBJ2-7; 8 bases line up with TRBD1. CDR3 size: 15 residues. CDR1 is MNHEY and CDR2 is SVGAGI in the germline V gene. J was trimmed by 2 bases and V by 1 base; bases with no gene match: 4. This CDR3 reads CASSYLTGEPYEQYF. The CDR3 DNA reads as TGTGCCAGCAGTTACTTGACAGGGGAGCCCTACGAGCAGTACTTC.

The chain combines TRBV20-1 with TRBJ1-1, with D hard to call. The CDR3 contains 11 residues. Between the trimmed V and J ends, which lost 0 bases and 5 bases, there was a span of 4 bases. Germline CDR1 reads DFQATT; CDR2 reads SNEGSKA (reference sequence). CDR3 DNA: TGCAGTGCTAGAGAGGAAACTGAAGCTTTCTTT. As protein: CSAREETEAFF.

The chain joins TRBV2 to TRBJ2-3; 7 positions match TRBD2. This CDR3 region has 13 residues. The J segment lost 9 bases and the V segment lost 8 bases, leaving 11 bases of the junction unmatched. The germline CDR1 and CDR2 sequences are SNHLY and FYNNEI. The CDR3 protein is CASAGVPAGTQYF. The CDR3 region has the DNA TGTGCCAGCGCGGGAGTCCCCGCGGGAACGCAGTATTTT.

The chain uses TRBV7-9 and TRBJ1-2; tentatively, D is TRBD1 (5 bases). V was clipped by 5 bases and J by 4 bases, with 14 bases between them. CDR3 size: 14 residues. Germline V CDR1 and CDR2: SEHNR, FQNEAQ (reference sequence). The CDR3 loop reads CASSTSTDFYGYTF. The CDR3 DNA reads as TGTGCCAGCAGCACCTCGACAGATTTCTATGGCTACACCTTC.

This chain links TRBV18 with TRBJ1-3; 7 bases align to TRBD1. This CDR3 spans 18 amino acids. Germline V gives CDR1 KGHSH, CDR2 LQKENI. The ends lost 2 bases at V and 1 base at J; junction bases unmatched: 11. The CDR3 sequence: CASSPETGILFSGNTIYF. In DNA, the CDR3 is TGTGCCAGCTCACCAGAGACAGGGATTCTGTTTTCTGGAAACACCATATATTTT.

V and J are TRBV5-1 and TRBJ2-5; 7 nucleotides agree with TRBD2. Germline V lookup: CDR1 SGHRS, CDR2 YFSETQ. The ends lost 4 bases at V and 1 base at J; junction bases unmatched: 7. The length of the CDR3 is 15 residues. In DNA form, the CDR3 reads TGCGCCAGCAGCAAGGAAACTAGCGTCCAAGAGACCCAGTACTTC. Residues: CASSKETSVQETQYF.

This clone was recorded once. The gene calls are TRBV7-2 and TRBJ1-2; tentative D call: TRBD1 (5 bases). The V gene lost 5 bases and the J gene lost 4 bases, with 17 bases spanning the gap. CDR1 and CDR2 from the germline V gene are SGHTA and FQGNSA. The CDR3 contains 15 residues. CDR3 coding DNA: TGTGCCAGCAGCCCCTCGTGGGGGGGGGTCTATGGCTACACCTTC. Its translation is CASSPSWGGVYGYTF.

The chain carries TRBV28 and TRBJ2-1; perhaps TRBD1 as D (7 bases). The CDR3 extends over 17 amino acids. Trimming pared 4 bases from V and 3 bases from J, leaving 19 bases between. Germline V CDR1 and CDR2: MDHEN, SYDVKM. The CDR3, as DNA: TGTGCCAGCAGTTCCGGTTCGGGGGACAGCCTCTACAATGAGCAGTTCTTC. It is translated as CASSSGSGDSLYNEQFF.

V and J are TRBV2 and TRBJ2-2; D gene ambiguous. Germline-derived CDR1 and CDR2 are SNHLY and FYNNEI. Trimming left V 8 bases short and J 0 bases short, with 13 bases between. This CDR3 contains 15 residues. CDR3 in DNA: TGTGCCAGCCTGACCGACCGAGCGAACACCGGGGAGCTGTTTTTT. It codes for CASLTDRANTGELFF.